The 11 T cell receptor beta chains listed next were all sequenced from one sample in a study of control samples from healthy donors and cancer patients. Measured with immunoSEQ multiplex PCR; TCRdb has only the in-frame clones, and not every one. The sample carries about 54,000 clones, 95% to 97% recorded once. The sequenced sample consisted of blood. Receptors originate from a woman in her twenties or thirties in good health.

The rearrangement uses TRBV7-2 and TRBJ2-7, with D hard to call. This CDR3 is built from 14 residues. V gave up 6 bases and J gave up 3 bases, with 15 bases separating them. Germline V CDR1 and CDR2: SGHTA, FQGNSA. The CDR3 is CASRPDLKHYEQYF. In DNA, the CDR3 is TGTGCCAGCAGACCAGACCTTAAACACTACGAGCAGTACTTC.

The chain recombines TRBV3-1 (or the pseudogene TRBV3-2) with TRBJ2-7, with D tentatively TRBD2 (6 bases). V was pared by 4 bases and J by 4 bases, with 14 bases between. This CDR3 is built from 14 residues. Germline V gene data show CDR1 as LGHDT and CDR2 as YNNKEL (reference sequence). The CDR3 loop reads CASSLKGGGYEQYF. The DNA of the CDR3 is TGTGCCAGCAGCCTCAAGGGTGGGGGGTACGAGCAGTACTTC.

This chain links TRBV19 with TRBJ1-1; no clear D. V was clipped by 1 base and J by 0 bases, with 3 bases between them. Looked up from germline, CDR1 is LNHDA and CDR2 is SQIVND (reference sequence). The CDR3 is 13 amino acids. The CDR3 protein is CASSIAMNTEAFF. The CDR3 nucleotides are TGTGCCAGTAGTATAGCGATGAACACTGAAGCTTTCTTT.

This clone has only a few counts. The CDR3 nucleotides are TGTGCCAGCAGCTCCGCTAACGAGCAGTACTTC. Amino acids: CASSSANEQYF. The chain carries TRBV7-9 and TRBJ2-7; D gene uncertain. CDR1 SEHNR and CDR2 FQNEAQ come from the germline V gene (reference sequence). CDR3 length equals 11 residues. The V end was cut by 4 bases, the J end by 5 bases, with 6 bases between.

The gene calls are TRBV19 and TRBJ2-3; no firm D call. V lost 5 bases, J lost 0 bases, and 12 bases lay in between. CDR3 length: 15 residues. Germline V gene sequence: CDR1 LNHDA, CDR2 SQIVND (reference sequence). The CDR3 loop reads CASSSQVLSTDTQYF. The CDR3 DNA sequence: TGTGCCAGTAGTTCCCAGGTCCTGAGCACAGATACGCAGTATTTT.

This chain connects TRBV2 to TRBJ2-1, with TRBD2 matching 7 bases. After removal of 10 bases from V and 6 bases from J, the junction contained 12 bases not matched to a gene. The CDR3 contains 14 residues. The germline gives CDR1 SNHLY, CDR2 FYNNEI. The CDR3 region has the DNA TGTGCCACTGAAAAAGCGGGGACCCTCAATGAGCAGTTCTTC. Translated, it gives CATEKAGTLNEQFF.

V and J are TRBV28 and TRBJ1-5; 9 bases align to TRBD1. V lost 3 bases and J lost 5; bases outside the gene matches: 5. Looked up from germline, CDR1 is MDHEN and CDR2 is SYDVKM. CDR3 size: 15 residues. This CDR3 is CASSFRTGVHQPQHF. The CDR3 DNA sequence: TGTGCCAGCAGTTTTCGGACAGGGGTCCATCAGCCCCAGCATTTT.

This sequence joins TRBV28 and TRBJ1-2; 7 nucleotides agree with TRBD1. CDR1 and CDR2 from the germline V gene are MDHEN and SYDVKM. V dropped 2 bases and J dropped 5; count of bases not matched to a gene: 2. The length of the CDR3 is 13 residues. The CDR3 region has the DNA TGTGCCAGCAGTTTAAAGGGGGCGTATGGCTACACCTTC. This sequence encodes CASSLKGAYGYTF.

The rearrangement links TRBV3-1 (or the pseudogene TRBV3-2) to TRBJ2-5; D is possibly TRBD1 or TRBD2 (5 bases each). Germline V gives CDR1 LGHDT, CDR2 YNNKEL (reference sequence). Trimming shortened V by 1 base and J by 5 bases, and 20 bases separated the two germline ends. There are 17 residues in the CDR3. For the CDR3, the DNA is TGTGCCAGCAGCCAAGTATGGGACGCGAGTGAGATTGAGACCCAGTACTTC. Amino acids: CASSQVWDASEIETQYF.

The chain is built from TRBV25-1 and TRBJ1-2; D ambiguous. CDR1 and CDR2 from the germline V gene are MGHDK and SYGVNS. This CDR3 has 15 residues. V lost 4 bases, J lost 3 bases, and 15 bases lay in between. The CDR3 is CASSVGGELYYGYTF. In DNA form, the CDR3 reads TGTGCCAGCAGTGTAGGAGGAGAGCTTTACTATGGCTACACCTTC.

The J gene is TRBJ1-1, the V gene TRBV28, with TRBD1 as a possible D gene (5 bases). The CDR3 runs 14 residues. V was clipped by 7 bases and J by 0 bases, with 12 bases between them. The germline V gene encodes CDR1 MDHEN and CDR2 SYDVKM. The CDR3 DNA reads as TGTGCCAGCACCTTAGACAGCTTGAACACTGAAGCTTTCTTT. This translates into CASTLDSLNTEAFF.